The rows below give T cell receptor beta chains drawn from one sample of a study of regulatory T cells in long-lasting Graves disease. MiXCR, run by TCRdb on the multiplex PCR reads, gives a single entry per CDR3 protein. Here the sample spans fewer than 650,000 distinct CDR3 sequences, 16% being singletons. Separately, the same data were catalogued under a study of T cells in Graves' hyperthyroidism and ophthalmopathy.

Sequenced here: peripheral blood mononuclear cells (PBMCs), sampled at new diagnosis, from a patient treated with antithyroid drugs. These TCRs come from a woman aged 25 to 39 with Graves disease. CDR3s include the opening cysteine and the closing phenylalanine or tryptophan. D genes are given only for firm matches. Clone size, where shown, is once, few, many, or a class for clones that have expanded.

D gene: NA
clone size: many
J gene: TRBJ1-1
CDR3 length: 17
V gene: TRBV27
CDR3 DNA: TGTGCCAGCAGCTTTACGGGGGGGCGTAATCGGAACACTGAAGCTTTCTTT
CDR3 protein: CASSFTGGRNRNTEAFF

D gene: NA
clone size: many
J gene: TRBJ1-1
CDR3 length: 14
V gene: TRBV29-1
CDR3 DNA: TGCAGCGTTGCCCTTGGTGCTAAGTACACTGAAGCTTTCTTT
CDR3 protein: CSVALGAKYTEAFF

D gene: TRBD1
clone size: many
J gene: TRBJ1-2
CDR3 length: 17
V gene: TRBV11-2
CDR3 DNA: TGTGCCAGCAGCCATATCCGACAGGGAGTAACCGCACGTGGCTACACCTTC
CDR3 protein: CASSHIRQGVTARGYTF

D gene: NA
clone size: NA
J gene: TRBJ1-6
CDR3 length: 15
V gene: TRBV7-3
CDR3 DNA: TGTGCCAGCAGCTTAGGATCCGGAGGCAATTCACCCCTCCACTTT
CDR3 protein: CASSLGSGGNSPLHF

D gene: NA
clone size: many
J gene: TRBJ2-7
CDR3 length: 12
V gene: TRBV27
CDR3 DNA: TGTGCCAGCAGTTCCTCACCTTACGAGCAGTACTTC
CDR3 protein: CASSSSPYEQYF

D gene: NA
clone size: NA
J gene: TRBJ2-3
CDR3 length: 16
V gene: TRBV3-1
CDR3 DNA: TGTGCCAGCAGCCAAATCAGACAGCTTAGCACAGATACGCAGTATTTT
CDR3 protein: CASSQIRQLSTDTQYF

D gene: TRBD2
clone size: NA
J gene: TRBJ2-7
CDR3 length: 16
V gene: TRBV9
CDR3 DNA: TGTGCCAGCAGCGGAGATTTCGGACTAGCGGGAGTCGAGCAGTACTTC
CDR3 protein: CASSGDFGLAGVEQYF

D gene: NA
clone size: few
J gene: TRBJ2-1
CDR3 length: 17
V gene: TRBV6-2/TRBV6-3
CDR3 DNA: TGTGCCAGCAGTTACGAGGGTTCCGGGGGAGCATACAATGAGCAGTTCTTC
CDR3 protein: CASSYEGSGGAYNEQFF

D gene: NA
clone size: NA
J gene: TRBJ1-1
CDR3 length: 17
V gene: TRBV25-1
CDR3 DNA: TGTGCCAGCAGTGCTTCAGGGCGCCCGGGTTCGTACACTGAAGCTTTCTTT
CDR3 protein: CASSASGRPGSYTEAFF

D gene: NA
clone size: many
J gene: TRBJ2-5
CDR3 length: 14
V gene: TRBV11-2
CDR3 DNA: TGTGCCAGCAGCTTTTCCCCAGGGGCAGAGACCCAGTACTTC
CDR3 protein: CASSFSPGAETQYF

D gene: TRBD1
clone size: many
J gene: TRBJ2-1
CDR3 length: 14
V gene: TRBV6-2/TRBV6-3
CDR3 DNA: TGTGCCAGCTCCGGGACAGGGGGCGTGGGGGAGCAGTTCTTC
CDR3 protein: CASSGTGGVGEQFF

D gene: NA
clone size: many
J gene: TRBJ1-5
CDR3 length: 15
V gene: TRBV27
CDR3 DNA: TGTGCCAGCAGTGCCGGGTTGGGGTGGAATCAGCCCCAGCATTTT
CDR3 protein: CASSAGLGWNQPQHF

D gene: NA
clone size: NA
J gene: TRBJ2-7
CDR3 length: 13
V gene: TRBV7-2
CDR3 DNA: TGTGCCAGCAGCCCTCGGGACCAGCAACGGCAGTACTTC
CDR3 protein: CASSPRDQQRQYF

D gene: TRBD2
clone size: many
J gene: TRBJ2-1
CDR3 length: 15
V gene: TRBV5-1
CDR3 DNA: TGTGCCAGCAGCTTAGGGACTAGCGGTTACAATGAGCAGTTCTTC
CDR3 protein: CASSLGTSGYNEQFF

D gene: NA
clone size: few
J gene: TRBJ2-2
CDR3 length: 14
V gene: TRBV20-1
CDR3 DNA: TGCAGTGCTAGAGCTATGGGGAACACCGGGGAGCTGTTTTTT
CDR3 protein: CSARAMGNTGELFF

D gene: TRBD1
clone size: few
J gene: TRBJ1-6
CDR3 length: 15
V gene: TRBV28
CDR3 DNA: TGTGCCAGCCACGACAGGGGCGTTATGAATTCACCCCTCCACTTT
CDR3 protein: CASHDRGVMNSPLHF

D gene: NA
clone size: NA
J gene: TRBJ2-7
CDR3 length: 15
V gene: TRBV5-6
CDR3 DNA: TGTGCCAGCAGCTTGGCCGCGGGCTCCCACTACGAGCAGCACTTC
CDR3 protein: CASSLAAGSHYEQHF

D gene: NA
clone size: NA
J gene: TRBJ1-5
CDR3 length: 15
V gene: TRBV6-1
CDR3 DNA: TGTGCCAGCAGTGAGGGGGGGCTTCGAAATCAGCCCCAGCATTTT
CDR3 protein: CASSEGGLRNQPQHF

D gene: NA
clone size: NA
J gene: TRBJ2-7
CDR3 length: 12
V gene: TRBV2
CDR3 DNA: TGTGCCATCAGTTTACAGGGTTACGAGCAGTACTTC
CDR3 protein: CAISLQGYEQYF

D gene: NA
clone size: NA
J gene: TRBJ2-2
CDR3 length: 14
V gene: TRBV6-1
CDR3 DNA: TGTGCCAGCTCGAGGTTCGGGAACACCGGGGAGCTGTTTTTT
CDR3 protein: CASSRFGNTGELFF